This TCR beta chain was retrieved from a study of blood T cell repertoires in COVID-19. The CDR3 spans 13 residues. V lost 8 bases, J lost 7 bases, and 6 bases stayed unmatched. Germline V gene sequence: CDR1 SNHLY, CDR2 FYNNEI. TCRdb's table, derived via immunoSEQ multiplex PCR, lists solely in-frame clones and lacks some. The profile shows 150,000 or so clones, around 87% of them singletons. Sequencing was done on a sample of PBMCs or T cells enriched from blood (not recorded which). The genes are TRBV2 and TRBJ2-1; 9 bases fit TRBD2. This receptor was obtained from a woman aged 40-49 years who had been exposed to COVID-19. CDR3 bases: TGTGCCAGCGGAGGGACTAGCTGGAATGAGCAGTTCTTC. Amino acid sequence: CASGGTSWNEQFF. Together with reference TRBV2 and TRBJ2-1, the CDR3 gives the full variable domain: EPEVTQTPSHQVTQMGQEVILRCVPISNHLYFYWYRQILGQKVEFLVSFYNNEISEKSEIFDDQFSVERPDGSNFTLKIRSTKLEDSAMYFCASGGTSWNEQFFGPGTRLTVL.